These T cell receptor beta chains were read from a single sample in a study of response to subunit inactivated influenza vaccine. From the RT-PCR reads, TCRdb called clonotypes with MiXCR, one entry per CDR3 protein. The data show over 650,000 distinct CDR3 sequences, under 20% seen once. The sample here was PBMCs from blood, taken approximately 5 days after vaccination. The receptors originated from a man in his forties or fifties who received an inactivated influenza vaccine. CDR3s include the opening cysteine and the closing phenylalanine or tryptophan.

V gene	J gene	CDR3 protein
TRBV7-6	TRBJ2-2	CASSLAGFGGANTGELFF
TRBV5-1	TRBJ2-2	CASRDRVGTGELFF
TRBV7-2	TRBJ2-3	CASSPTGGNTQYF
TRBV20-1	TRBJ2-1	CSASVAGGLSSYNEQFF
TRBV5-1	TRBJ2-7	CASSLGGRDSYEQYF
TRBV7-8	TRBJ2-1	CASSLTSGGNYNEQFF
TRBV7-3	TRBJ2-1	CASSLGTGREQFF
TRBV20-1	TRBJ2-2	CSAPTITGFGELFF
TRBV5-8	TRBJ2-3	CASSRPRPQYF
TRBV20-1	TRBJ1-4	CSARSQGNEKLFF
TRBV12-3/TRBV12-4	TRBJ1-5	CASSLEGISNQPQHF
TRBV11-2	TRBJ2-7	CASSLGGTARYEQYF
TRBV6-2/TRBV6-3	TRBJ2-7	CASSYPTQGEVVYEQYF
TRBV29-1	TRBJ2-5	CSVTRSGGETQYF
TRBV7-9	TRBJ2-3	CASSTWTISSTDTQYF
TRBV10-3	TRBJ2-1	CAISRTSGSMVRSSYNEQFF
TRBV12-3/TRBV12-4	TRBJ1-5	CASSLEGGRQPQHF
TRBV28	TRBJ2-7	CASSILGTSGPSYEQYF
TRBV12-3/TRBV12-4	TRBJ2-1	CASSLEPMSYNEQFF
TRBV20-1	TRBJ1-2	CSAKKGQDYGYTF
TRBV18	TRBJ2-5	CASSPRVTGGKETQYF
TRBV12-3/TRBV12-4	TRBJ2-1	CASSFINEQFF
TRBV10-3	TRBJ2-2	CAISDWTSGRTGELFF
TRBV20-1	TRBJ2-5	CSATPFRGSQETQYF
TRBV12-3/TRBV12-4	TRBJ1-2	CASSLASGPYGYTF
TRBV20-1	TRBJ2-7	CSARGDTWIGYEQYF
TRBV2	TRBJ2-5	CASSTVETQYF
TRBV20-1	TRBJ2-2	CSAPDSPNTGELFF